This passage covers 8 T cell receptor beta chains from one sample sequenced in a study of T-cell reconstitution after alpha-beta-depleted transplantation in children. Preparation of the TCRbeta library was carried out with unique molecular identifiers. A single record per CDR3 protein comes from TCRdb applying MiXCR to the PCR reads. Here the sample spans approximately 210,000 distinct CDR3 sequences, more than 14% being singletons. The specimen comprised PBMCs from the stem cell graft donor, sampled from the stem cell graft. Every receptor here comes from a human donor who donated a stem cell graft to a child with acute lymphoblastic leukemia.

This chain links TRBV25-1 with TRBJ2-1, with 9 nucleotides matching TRBD1. Trimming at V came to 3 bases and at J to 5 bases, leaving 17 bases not matched to a gene. The germline gives CDR1 MGHDK, CDR2 SYGVNS. The CDR3 contains 19 residues. The CDR3 region has the DNA TGTGCCAGCAGTGACAGACTTGGAGGGTATCGGGACAGGGACAATGAGCAGTTCTTC. Translated: CASSDRLGGYRDRDNEQFF.

The sample holds a few counts of this clonotype. The gene calls are TRBV11-2 and TRBJ1-2, with D perhaps TRBD1 (5 bases). The CDR3 is made up of 13 amino acids. The V and J ends lost 5 bases and 10 bases respectively, with 17 bases between them. Germline lookup yields CDR1 SGHAT and CDR2 FQNNGV. CDR3 in amino acids: CASSLPLGDYYTF. The CDR3 bases are TGTGCCAGCAGCCTTCCCTTGGGGGATTACTACACCTTC.

In its sample, this clonotype was seen many times. The genes are TRBV7-8 and TRBJ1-1; D remains unclear. V lost 1 base and J lost 0, with 9 bases in between. The CDR3 consists of 15 residues. CDR1 is SGHVS, CDR2 FQNEAQ, per germline. CDR3 region: CASSLGRIMNTEAFF. The CDR3, as DNA: TGTGCCAGCAGCTTAGGGCGGATTATGAACACTGAAGCTTTCTTT.

This clonotype was picked up many times. The chain uses TRBV12-3 or TRBV12-4 and TRBJ1-2; TRBD1 matches at 7 bases. V shed 7 bases, J shed 4 bases, and the junction held 15 bases outside the gene matches. This CDR3 comprises 16 residues. CDR3 sequence: CASNSRDSRRSYGYTF. As DNA, the CDR3 is TGTGCCAGCAATTCACGGGACAGCCGACGAAGCTATGGCTACACCTTC.

This clonotype was found many times. This chain joins TRBV11-2 and TRBJ2-6; maybe TRBD1 (5 bases). Germline CDR1 is SGHAT and CDR2 is FQNNGV. The ends were cut back, 2 bases at V and 1 base at J, with 9 bases in the middle. The CDR3 runs 16 residues. In nucleotides, the CDR3 is TGTGCCAGCAGCTTAACTACAGGTTCTGGGGCCAACGTCCTGACTTTC. This codes for CASSLTTGSGANVLTF.

This clonotype came up many times. In DNA, the CDR3 is TGTGCCAGCAGGATTTTGCACCCCCGGGGCGAGCAGTACTTC. Amino acids: CASRILHPRGEQYF. The chain combines TRBV28 with TRBJ2-7, with D perhaps matching TRBD2 (5 bases). This CDR3 is built from 14 residues. CDR1 and CDR2 from the germline V gene are MDHEN and SYDVKM. V was trimmed by 6 bases and J by 6 bases, leaving 18 bases between them.

This clonotype was seen repeatedly, ten times or more. At one boundary the junction diverges from the germline segment, which might be a read error. The chain links TRBV12-3 or TRBV12-4 to TRBJ1-1, with D perhaps TRBD1 (5 bases). CDR3 size: 13 residues. The CDR3 DNA reads as TGCGCCAGCAGCTTGGTAAGGGGCACTGAAGCTTTCTTT. Translating it yields CASSLVRGTEAFF.

The chain uses TRBV7-8 and TRBJ2-1; the D gene is possibly TRBD2 (6 bases). The germline V and J ends were trimmed by 3 bases and 2 bases, with 14 bases remaining between them. The germline gives CDR1 SGHVS, CDR2 FQNEAQ. The CDR3 runs 16 residues. CDR3 bases: TGTGCCAGCAGCTTGGTTACTAGCAGAGCCTACAATGAGCAGTTCTTC. As protein: CASSLVTSRAYNEQFF. Full variable domain (rest looked up from reference TRBV7-8 and TRBJ2-1): GAGVSQSPRYKVAKRGQDVALRCDPISGHVSLFWYQQALGQGPEFLTYFQNEAQLDKSGLPSDRFFAERPEGSVSTLKIQRTQQEDSAVYLCASSLVTSRAYNEQFFGPGTRLTVL.